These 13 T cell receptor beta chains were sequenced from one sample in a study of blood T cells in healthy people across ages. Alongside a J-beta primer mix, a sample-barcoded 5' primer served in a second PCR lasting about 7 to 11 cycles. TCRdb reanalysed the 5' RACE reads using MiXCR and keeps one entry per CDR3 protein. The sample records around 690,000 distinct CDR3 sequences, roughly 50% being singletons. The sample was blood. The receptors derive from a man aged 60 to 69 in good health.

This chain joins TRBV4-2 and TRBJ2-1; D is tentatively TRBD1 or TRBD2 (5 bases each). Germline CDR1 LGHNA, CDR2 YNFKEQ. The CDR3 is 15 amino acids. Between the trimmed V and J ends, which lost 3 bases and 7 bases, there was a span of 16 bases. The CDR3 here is CASSQALRGRNEQFF. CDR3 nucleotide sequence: TGTGCCAGCAGCCAGGCTCTGAGGGGCCGGAATGAGCAGTTCTTC.

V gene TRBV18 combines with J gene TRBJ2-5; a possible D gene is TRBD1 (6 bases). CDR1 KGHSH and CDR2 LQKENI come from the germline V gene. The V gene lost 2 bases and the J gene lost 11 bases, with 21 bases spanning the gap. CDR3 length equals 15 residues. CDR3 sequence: CASSPMNRELGEQYF. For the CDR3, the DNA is TGTGCCAGCTCACCAATGAACAGGGAGTTAGGAGAGCAGTACTTC.

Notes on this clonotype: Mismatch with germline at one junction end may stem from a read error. CDR3 residues: CASSAGEAQYF. DNA for the CDR3: TGTGCCAGCAGTGCCGGAGAGGCCCAGTACTTC. The rearrangement uses TRBV6-5 and TRBJ2-5; D remains unclear. Germline V gene sequence: CDR1 MNHEY, CDR2 SVGAGI. CDR3 length equals 11 residues.

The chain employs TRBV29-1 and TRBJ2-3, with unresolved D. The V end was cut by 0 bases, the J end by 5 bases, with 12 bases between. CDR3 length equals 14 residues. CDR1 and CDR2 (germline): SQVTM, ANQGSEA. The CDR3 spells CSVEDWASRDTQYF. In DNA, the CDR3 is TGCAGCGTTGAAGATTGGGCGTCTAGAGATACGCAGTATTTT.

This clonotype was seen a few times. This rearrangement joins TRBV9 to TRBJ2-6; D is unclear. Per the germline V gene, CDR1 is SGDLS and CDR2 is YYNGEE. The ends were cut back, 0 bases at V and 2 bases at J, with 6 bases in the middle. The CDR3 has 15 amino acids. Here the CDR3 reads CASSVDSTGANVLTF. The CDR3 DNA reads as TGTGCCAGCAGCGTAGATAGTACTGGGGCCAACGTCCTGACTTTC.

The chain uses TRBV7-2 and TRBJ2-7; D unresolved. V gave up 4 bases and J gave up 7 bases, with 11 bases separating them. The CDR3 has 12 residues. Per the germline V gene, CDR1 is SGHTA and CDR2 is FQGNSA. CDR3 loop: CASSYGKAEQYF. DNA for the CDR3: TGTGCCAGCAGCTACGGAAAGGCAGAGCAGTACTTC.

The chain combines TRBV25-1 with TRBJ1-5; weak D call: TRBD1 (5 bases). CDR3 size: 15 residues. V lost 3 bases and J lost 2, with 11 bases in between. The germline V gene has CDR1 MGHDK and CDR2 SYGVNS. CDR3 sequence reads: CASSDGDSRNQPQHF. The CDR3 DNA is TGTGCCAGCAGTGATGGTGACAGCCGCAATCAGCCCCAGCATTTT.

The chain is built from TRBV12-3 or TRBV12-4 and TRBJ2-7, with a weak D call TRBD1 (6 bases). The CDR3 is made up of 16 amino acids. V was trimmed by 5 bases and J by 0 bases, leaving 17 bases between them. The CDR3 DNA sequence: TGTGCCAGCAGTCCGCCCCACCCAGGGGACTCCTACGAGCAGTACTTC. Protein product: CASSPPHPGDSYEQYF.

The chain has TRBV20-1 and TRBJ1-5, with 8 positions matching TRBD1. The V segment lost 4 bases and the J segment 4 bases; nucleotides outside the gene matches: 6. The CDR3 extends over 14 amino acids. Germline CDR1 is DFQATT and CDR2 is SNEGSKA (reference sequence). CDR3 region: CSATMDRVNQPQHF. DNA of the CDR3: TGCAGTGCTACCATGGACAGGGTTAATCAGCCCCAGCATTTT.

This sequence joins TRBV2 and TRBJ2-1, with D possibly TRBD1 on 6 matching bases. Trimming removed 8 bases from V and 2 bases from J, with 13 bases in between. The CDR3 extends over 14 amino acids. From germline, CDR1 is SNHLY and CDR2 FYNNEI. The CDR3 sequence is CASLPRQAYNEQFF. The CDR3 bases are TGTGCCAGCCTGCCGAGACAGGCCTACAATGAGCAGTTCTTC.

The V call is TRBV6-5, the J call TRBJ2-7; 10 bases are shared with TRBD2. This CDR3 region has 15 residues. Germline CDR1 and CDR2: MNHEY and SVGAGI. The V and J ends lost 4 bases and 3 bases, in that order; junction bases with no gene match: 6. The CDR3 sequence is CASSFFRTSGYEQYF. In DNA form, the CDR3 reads TGTGCCAGCAGTTTCTTCCGGACTAGCGGCTACGAGCAGTACTTC.

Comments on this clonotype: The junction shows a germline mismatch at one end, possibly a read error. This CDR3 reads CASSETGDNYDYTF. The CDR3 DNA sequence: TGTGCCAGCTCCGAGACAGGGGACAACTATGACTACACCTTC. The rearrangement links TRBV6-6 to TRBJ1-2; TRBD1 matches 8 bases. Germline CDR1 is MNHNY and CDR2 is SVGAGI (reference sequence). The CDR3 totals 14 residues.

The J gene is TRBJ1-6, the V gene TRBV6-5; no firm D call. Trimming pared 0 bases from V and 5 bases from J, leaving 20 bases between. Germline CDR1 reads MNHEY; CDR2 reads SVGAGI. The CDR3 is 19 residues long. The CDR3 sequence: CASSYSSVREAAHNSPLHF. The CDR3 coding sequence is TGTGCCAGCAGTTACTCGAGTGTCCGGGAAGCAGCCCATAATTCACCCCTCCACTTT.